The next 20 T cell receptor beta chains were all read from a single sample in a study of T cell changes during pregnancy in multiple sclerosis. TCRdb's table, derived via immunoSEQ multiplex PCR, lists solely in-frame clones and lacks some. The sample lists about 51,000 clones; 85% to 95% were seen once. The sample consisted of CD4+ T cells from peripheral blood mononuclear cells, taken in the second trimester of pregnancy. The receptors originated from a female donor with multiple sclerosis, enrolled in a pregnancy study.

This chain joins TRBV19 and TRBJ1-3, with D uncertain. V was clipped by 6 bases and J by 0 bases, with 6 bases between them. CDR1 LNHDA and CDR2 SQIVND come from the germline V gene (reference sequence). This CDR3 region has 13 residues. The CDR3 reads CASRASSGNTIYF. The CDR3 region has the DNA TGTGCCAGTAGGGCCAGCTCTGGAAACACCATATATTTT.

The V and J genes are TRBV7-2 and TRBJ1-4; unclear D gene. Between the trimmed V and J ends, which lost 1 base and 7 bases, there was a span of 19 bases. Germline V CDR1 and CDR2: SGHTA, FQGNSA. CDR3 size: 17 residues. Here the CDR3 DNA reads TGTGCCAGCAGCTTAGGCCCCGTTGGCACCCTAGGTGAAAAACTGTTTTTT. This sequence encodes CASSLGPVGTLGEKLFF.

J is TRBJ2-7 and V is TRBV30; tentative D call: TRBD2 (5 bases). Trimming stripped 1 base from V and 0 bases from J, with 13 bases between. The CDR3 sequence is 15 residues long. Germline V lookup: CDR1 GTSNPN, CDR2 SVGIG (reference sequence). CDR3: CAWSALTGISYEQYF. The CDR3 nucleotides read TGTGCCTGGAGTGCTTTAACCGGGATCTCCTACGAGCAGTACTTC.

The chain employs TRBV5-1 and TRBJ2-1, with 14 bases fitting TRBD2. CDR3 length: 16 amino acids. The V segment lost 1 base and the J segment 4 bases; nucleotides outside the gene matches: 1. Germline V gives CDR1 SGHRS, CDR2 YFSETQ. The CDR3 here is CASSLRTSGGYNEQFF. CDR3 DNA: TGCGCCAGCAGCTTGAGGACTAGCGGGGGGTACAATGAGCAGTTCTTC.

The chain joins TRBV6-4 to TRBJ1-2; 9 nucleotides line up with TRBD1. Germline V CDR1 and CDR2: MRHNA, SNTAGT. This CDR3 comprises 15 residues. With 7 bases clipped from V and 8 bases from J, the junction kept 14 bases outside the gene matches. CDR3 sequence: CASTQTGGTMGGYTF. In DNA form, the CDR3 reads TGTGCCAGCACCCAGACAGGGGGAACTATGGGCGGCTACACCTTC.

The genes are TRBV7-3 and TRBJ1-2, with TRBD1 matching 9 bases. The CDR3 length is 14 residues. In germline, CDR1 is SGHTA, CDR2 FQGTGA. J gave up 5 bases and V 6 bases, and 7 bases lay outside the gene matches. The CDR3 region has the DNA TGTGCCAGCAGTTTTGGACAGGGGTCATATGGCTACACCTTC. The encoded protein is CASSFGQGSYGYTF.

The rearrangement joins TRBV7-2 to TRBJ2-5; 9 bases align to TRBD2. CDR1 SGHTA and CDR2 FQGNSA come from the germline V gene. This CDR3 spans 14 amino acids. J lost 4 bases, V lost 4 bases, and 4 bases had no gene match. The CDR3: CASSSRLAVETQYF. In DNA, the CDR3 is TGTGCCAGCAGCTCGCGACTAGCGGTAGAGACCCAGTACTTC.

The chain combines TRBV6-5 with TRBJ2-2; unclear D gene. Germline values: CDR1 MNHEY, CDR2 SVGAGI. The CDR3 is 14 amino acids. V lost 0 bases to trimming and J lost 9 bases, with 11 bases between them. CDR3 residues: CASSYSAERWELFF. In nucleotides, the CDR3 is TGTGCCAGCAGTTACTCTGCAGAGAGGTGGGAGCTGTTTTTT.

The genes are TRBV7-8 and TRBJ2-1, with a possible D match to TRBD2 (5 bases). The CDR3 contains 13 residues. Between the trimmed V and J ends, which lost 5 bases and 9 bases, there was a span of 14 bases. In germline, CDR1 is SGHVS, CDR2 FQNEAQ. The CDR3 spells CASSALVGGEQFF. The CDR3 DNA reads as TGTGCCAGCAGCGCATTAGTTGGAGGTGAGCAGTTCTTC.

A single count supports this clone. This CDR3 reads CASSLSGYGSTDTQYF. The DNA of the CDR3 is TGTGCCAGCAGCTTATCAGGGTACGGGAGCACAGATACGCAGTATTTT. The genes are TRBV7-2 and TRBJ2-3, with TRBD1 as a possible D gene (5 bases). Deletions cut 2 bases from V and 0 bases from J, with 12 bases between. Germline V gene data show CDR1 as SGHTA and CDR2 as FQGNSA. The CDR3 extends over 16 amino acids. The whole variable domain, remainder taken from reference TRBV7-2 and TRBJ2-3, is GAGVSQSPSNKVTEKGKDVELRCDPISGHTALYWYRQSLGQGLEFLIYFQGNSAPDKSGLPSDRFSAERTGGSVSTLTIQRTQQEDSAVYLCASSLSGYGSTDTQYFGPGTRLTVL.

The chain joins TRBV7-3 to TRBJ2-1; possible D gene TRBD2, 7 bases. V lost 0 bases to trimming and J lost 2 bases, with 14 bases between them. CDR3 length equals 17 residues. The germline V gene encodes CDR1 SGHTA and CDR2 FQGTGA. CDR3 sequence (DNA): TGTGCCAGCAGCTTAACGGTAGGCGGGGGCCCCTACAATGAGCAGTTCTTC. Its protein product is CASSLTVGGGPYNEQFF. The variable domain in full, completed from reference TRBV7-3 and TRBJ2-1, reads GAGVSQTPSNKVTEKGKYVELRCDPISGHTALYWYRQSLGQGPEFLIYFQGTGAADDSGLPNDRFFAVRPEGSVSTLKIQRTERGDSAVYLCASSLTVGGGPYNEQFFGPGTRLTVL.

The chain carries TRBV6-4 and TRBJ1-5; D not certain. V was cut by 3 bases and J by 7 bases, with 16 bases left in between. CDR1 and CDR2 from the germline V gene are MRHNA and SNTAGT. The CDR3 extends over 15 amino acids. The CDR3 bases are TGTGCCAGCAGTGAGGAGGCGGGAGGTTGGCAGCCCCAGCATTTT. Protein product: CASSEEAGGWQPQHF.

This clone has only one observation. This chain links TRBV7-2 with TRBJ2-1, with unresolved D. Germline assignment: CDR1 SGHTA and CDR2 FQGNSA. Deletions cut 5 bases from V and 6 bases from J, with 8 bases between. CDR3 length: 12 amino acids. The CDR3 loop is CASSPLSNEQFF. The CDR3 DNA sequence: TGTGCCAGCAGCCCCCTATCCAATGAGCAGTTCTTC.

Details on this clone: One end of the junction varies from germline; a read error may be responsible. This rearrangement joins TRBV19 to TRBJ2-7; 7 positions match TRBD1. CDR1 is LNHDA and CDR2 is SQIVND in the germline V gene (reference sequence). The length of the CDR3 is 15 residues. CDR3 in DNA: TGTGCCAGTAGCATAGACCGGGACAGTTCCTACGAGCAGTACTTC. Residues: CASSIDRDSSYEQYF.

The J gene is TRBJ1-2, the V gene TRBV7-9, with 7 bases that match TRBD1. The CDR3 loop spans 15 amino acids. Germline lookup yields CDR1 SEHNR and CDR2 FQNEAQ (reference sequence). V lost 2 bases, J lost 3 bases, and 6 bases stayed unmatched. The CDR3 coding sequence is TGTGCCAGCAGCTTAACCCAGGGGGGTTACTATGGCTACACCTTC. It translates to CASSLTQGGYYGYTF. Combining the CDR3 with reference TRBV7-9 and TRBJ1-2 gives the whole variable domain DTGVSQNPRHKITKRGQNVTFRCDPISEHNRLYWYRQTLGQGPEFLTYFQNEAQLEKSRLLSDRFSAERPKGSFSTLEIQRTEQGDSAMYLCASSLTQGGYYGYTFGSGTRLTVV.

The rearrangement links TRBV4-3 to TRBJ2-1; D perhaps matches TRBD2 (6 bases). Germline values: CDR1 LGHNA, CDR2 YSLEER. This CDR3 is 16 amino acids long. Trimming pared 2 bases from V and 4 bases from J, leaving 15 bases between. In DNA form, the CDR3 reads TGCGCCAGCAGCCAAATCACGGGACTGCTATACAATGAGCAGTTCTTC. Its protein is CASSQITGLLYNEQFF.

The V gene is TRBV7-8, the J gene TRBJ1-1; D is perhaps TRBD1 (5 bases). The germline V gene encodes CDR1 SGHVS and CDR2 FQNEAQ. V dropped 8 bases and J dropped 1 base, with 17 bases sitting between them. This CDR3 region has 15 residues. The CDR3 sequence: CASSTGGRRNTEAFF. CDR3 sequence (DNA): TGTGCCAGCTCCACGGGGGGACGGAGGAACACTGAAGCTTTCTTT.

The V and J genes are TRBV27 and TRBJ1-6; D is ambiguous. Germline CDR1 is MNHEY and CDR2 is SMNVEV (reference sequence). V shed 0 bases and J shed 13 bases, with 16 bases lying between them. The CDR3 consists of 15 residues. CDR3 protein: CASSLSTNRYLPLHF. In DNA, the CDR3 is TGTGCCAGCAGTTTATCGACAAACCGCTATCTCCCCCTCCACTTT.

This clone was seen once. The rearrangement links TRBV7-8 to TRBJ2-4; 9 bases line up with TRBD1. With V trimmed by 0 bases and J by 1 base, 1 base remained unmatched. CDR1 SGHVS and CDR2 FQNEAQ come from the germline V gene. This CDR3 comprises 16 residues. CDR3 sequence (DNA): TGTGCCAGCAGCTTAGCGGGACAGGGCGCCAAAAACATTCAGTACTTC. Translation: CASSLAGQGAKNIQYF.

This sequence joins TRBV15 and TRBJ2-1, with 10 bases matching TRBD2. The trim removed 0 bases at V and 9 bases at J, leaving 17 bases unmatched. The CDR3 is 19 residues long. The V gene's germline CDR1 is LNHNV and CDR2 YYDKDF (reference sequence). CDR3 protein: CATSRDIEQGLAWRFEQFF. As DNA, the CDR3 is TGTGCCACCAGCAGAGACATAGAACAGGGACTAGCGTGGAGGTTTGAGCAGTTCTTC.